This entry features one T cell receptor (beta chain) sequence. Its antigen remains unknown. This CDR3 is built from 15 residues. Germline assignment: CDR1 MNHEY and CDR2 SVGAGI. Trimming cost V 5 bases and J 5 bases; bases outside gene matches: 10. Donors included only healthy HIV-negative adults lacking recent acute infections or vaccinations. The sample originates from a study of shared clonotypes between healthy human individuals. Overall study context: Plates per donor: three CD4 naive, three CD4 memory, two CD8 naive, one CD8 memory.

The DNA input per sorted-subset replicate PCR was around 200 ng, corresponding to some 30,000 T cell genomes. TCRdb's copy holds only in-frame clones and misses some; the assay was immunoSEQ multiplex PCR. The table includes over a million clones, approximately 98.5% detected once. Broader study findings: Generally, estimated richness proved larger in naive subsets than it did in memory subsets.

Sequencing used naive CD4+ T cells sorted from blood. The subset denotes: CD45RA+ positively selected. The sequence was obtained from a man aged 25-45 years in good health. The V gene is TRBV6-5, the J gene TRBJ2-5; 8 nucleotides line up with TRBD2. CDR3 in amino acids: CASSHLRAGGETQYF. CDR3 coding DNA: TGTGCCAGCAGTCACCTGAGGGCGGGAGGTGAGACCCAGTACTTC.